This record covers a single TCR beta chain. Antigen unknown. The record originates from a study of Ad26.COV2.S vaccination and SARS-CoV-2 variants. Turning to the study itself: Ad26.COV2.S, an intramuscular injection, was given once or twice 56 days apart. The study, taken as a whole, reports: Among vaccine recipients, spike-specific TCR breadth exceeded that of placebo recipients.

Treatment indicated: roughly 18 received Ad26.COV2.S at low or high dose, single or two shots; about 5 received placebo; per-sample allocation not given. The samples date from day 63 after the first vaccine or placebo injection. Data came from immunoSEQ multiplex PCR; TCRdb stores just in-frame clones and leaves some out. The repertoire includes over 400,000 clones, nearly 90% of them detected once, and about 2.5% sits in the top ten. The CDR3 length is 14 residues. Germline CDR1 reads MDHEN; CDR2 reads SYDVKM. V shed 5 bases and J 5 bases; nucleotides not matched to a gene: 8. The source material was peripheral blood, sampled in a trial of Ad26.COV2.S vaccine versus placebo. This clonotype was obtained from a person between 18 and 60 years old who received the Ad26.COV2.S COVID-19 vaccine or a placebo. The V and J genes are TRBV28 and TRBJ1-2; 7 bases are a match to TRBD1. CDR3: CASSLGTEIYGYTF. CDR3 nucleotides: TGTGCCAGCAGTCTCGGGACAGAAATATATGGCTACACCTTC.